Detailed here is one T cell receptor (beta chain). Its antigen remains unidentified. This sample was taken from a study of immune evolution from preneoplasia to lung adenocarcinoma. Study-wide results and caveats: Compared with EGFR-mutant or double wild-type lesions, KRAS-mutant nodules were more clonal. Later-stage lesions seemingly showed higher T cell density and diversity than normal lung.

Profiling relied on immunoSEQ multiplex PCR, and the TCRdb table lists in-frame clones only, not all of them. The sample has about 6,300 clones, around 82% seen once. Sequencing was performed on FFPE lung adenocarcinoma in situ tissue. The sequence came from a donor aged 70 or over with lung adenocarcinoma.

CDR3 sequence: CASSQLTGTEKLFF. The CDR3 DNA follows: TGTGCCAGCTCTCAACTGACAGGGACTGAAAAACTGTTTTTT. The chain employs TRBV18 and TRBJ1-4; 7 nucleotides agree with TRBD1. Germline V gene data show CDR1 as KGHSH and CDR2 as LQKENI. The CDR3 sequence is 14 residues long. The junction had 8 bases not matched to a gene; V was cut back by 6 bases and J by 7 bases.